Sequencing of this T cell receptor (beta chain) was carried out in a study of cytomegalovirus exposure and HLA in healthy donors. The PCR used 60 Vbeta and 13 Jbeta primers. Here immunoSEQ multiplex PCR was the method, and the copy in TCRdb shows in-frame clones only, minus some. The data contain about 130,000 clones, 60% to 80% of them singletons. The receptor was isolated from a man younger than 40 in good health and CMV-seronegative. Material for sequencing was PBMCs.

Here the CDR3 DNA reads TGTGCCAGCAGCTCCGAGGCGATGAACACTGAAGCTTTCTTT. This gives the protein CASSSEAMNTEAFF. The V and J genes are TRBV9 and TRBJ1-1; D gene unclear. The germline CDR1 and CDR2 sequences are SGDLS and YYNGEE. The CDR3 has 14 amino acids. Trimming removed 4 bases at V and 0 bases at J, with 10 bases between.